This TCR beta chain was recorded in a study of OX40 agonist ivuxolimab in advanced cancers. Produced via immunoSEQ multiplex PCR; TCRdb's table is partial and in-frame only. The table records more than 45,000 clones, about 89% of them present only once. The germline V gene encodes CDR1 SGHTA and CDR2 FQGNSA. V gave up 5 bases and J gave up 2 bases, with 17 bases separating them. CDR3 length: 16 amino acids. This rearrangement joins TRBV7-2 to TRBJ2-3, with D possibly called TRBD1 or TRBD2 (5 bases each). The material sequenced was CD4+ or CD8+ T cells sorted from blood, taken in a trial of the OX40 agonist ivuxolimab. The sequence was obtained from an adult with an advanced solid tumor such as melanoma, head and neck, liver or kidney cancer. The CDR3 bases are TGTGCCAGCAGCCTACTAGTGGGGGTACTCACAGATACGCAGTATTTT. It yields the protein CASSLLVGVLTDTQYF. The full variable domain, with the rest looked up from reference TRBV7-2 and TRBJ2-3, is GAGVSQSPSNKVTEKGKDVELRCDPISGHTALYWYRQSLGQGLEFLIYFQGNSAPDKSGLPSDRFSAERTGGSVSTLTIQRTQQEDSAVYLCASSLLVGVLTDTQYFGPGTRLTVL.